This T cell receptor beta chain appears in the sequencing data of a study of shared clonotypes between healthy human individuals (TCRdb year 2020). About the study as a whole: The cohort comprised a couple of women and three men aged 18 to 49 years. Each donor's leukapheresis produced roughly between about 0.9 and 9.5 billion PBMCs. The study deeply sequenced blood TCR repertoires of five healthy adults to estimate repertoire size and the extent of clonotype sharing between individuals. For each donor, three plates each were used for CD4 naive and CD4 memory, two plates were used for CD8 naive, and one plate was used for CD8 memory. Different laboratories and diverse techniques were used to prepare libraries and sequence TCR repertoires, to increase sequencing depth and limit assay-specific biases.

CD8 naive samples were obtained by positive selection for CCR7 among CD45RO-negative cells, yielding a CD45RA+CCR7+ population from which TemRA cells were excluded. Donors were healthy HIV-negative adults with no recently reported acute infections or vaccinations. All donors were Caucasian adults living in Nashville, Tennessee, USA. Blood was obtained by leukapheresis, after which PBMCs were separated by Ficoll-Histopaque density gradient centrifugation and cryopreserved in liquid nitrogen vapor phase. Analytical flow cytometry was used to check the purity and quantity of every magnetically sorted T cell population. Each sorted fraction had its genomic DNA isolated and then quantified by UV absorbance on a Nanodrop 2000c. The CDR3, from cysteine to phenylalanine, totals 13 residues. Only the CDR3 region is kept as DNA, spanning 39 bases read in frame from base 1. For CDR1 and CDR2, the germline V gene lists SGHVS and FNYEAQ. The junction shows trimming of 3 bases on V and 1 base on J, plus 6 bases between the germline ends.

Concerning this clone: Its antigen target is currently unknown. No clone much larger than this one lies a single base away; base qualities are absent.

TCR CDR3 regions were amplified from genomic DNA by multiplex PCR using the deep immunoSEQ assay. For each cell subset, the extracted genomic DNA was distributed evenly across all wells of several immunoSEQ 96-well plates, and each plate served as one replicate. For sorted subsets, approximately 200 ng of genomic DNA, equivalent to some 30,000 T cell genomes, went into each replicate PCR. Purified libraries were quantified with a Qubit 3.0 fluorometer, sized on a Bioanalyzer 2100, and re-quantified with the KAPA Library Quantification kit. Each immunoSEQ 96-well plate was sequenced on its own single-read 150-cycle Illumina NextSeq 550 flow cell. The original pipeline was this. Because the immunoSEQ output held only junctional sequences and lacked quality scores, the filtering could not match the filtering applied to full-length reads. Sequences were annotated with PyIR, a Python wrapper for IgBLAST v1.9, and V/J genes and CDR3 were assigned using IMGT germline references. Reads were filtered out if the reads had weak V/J assignments (E-value above 1e-6), no CDR3, stop codons, out-of-frame junctions, or ambiguous translated residues. V3J clonotypes were defined by identical inferred V gene, J gene, and CDR3 amino acid sequence. To compute the percentage overlap between repertoires, the number of shared unique clonotypes was divided by the size of the smaller repertoire. Repertoire richness was assessed with RTK rarefaction, the Chao1 estimator, and Recon v2.1 estimates of unobserved clonotypes. OLGA was used to compute generation probabilities for all TCRbeta clonotypes that the gDNA method yielded from a handful of donors. TCRdb holds this immuneACCESS table with in-frame rearrangements only. Some clones are missing; in checked studies, unresolved V genes explain under half, and the rest has no known cause. From that table come the V and J calls and clone size; the DNA was used to work out D and trimming. Within this sample are about 680,000 clones, with about 90% of them counted one time only. In total, the top ten clones hold approximately 24% of the sample.

The research as a whole found: Clonotypes shared by all four sorted-subset donors showed higher generation probabilities than non-shared clonotypes. Estimated clonotype richness was generally larger for naive than for memory subsets. Pairwise subsampling indicated that sequencing depth was expected to affect the degree of clonotype sharing among donors. Even with the large sequencing depth, rarefaction of the sorted-subset datasets indicated that sequencing was incomplete. The small number of donors limited the genetic and exposure-history diversity represented. Sampling was restricted to blood, and TCR repertoires in tissue are likely to differ from TCR repertoires in blood. Sharing across several donors was observed for about 5% of naive CD4, less than 4% of naive CD8, over 2% of memory CD4, and around 0.4% of memory CD8 clonotypes.

This chain is built from TRBV7-6 and TRBJ1-1; a weak D assignment points to TRBD1 (5 bases agree). This TCR was recovered from a man aged 30 to 45 in good health. The sequenced sample was naive CD8+ T cells sorted from blood. The cell subset or site label here, explained by the study, means: CD45RA+CCR7+. The CDR3 protein is CASSFGTNTEAFF. The nucleotide sequence reads TGTGCCAGCAGCTTCGGGACGAACACTGAAGCTTTCTTT.